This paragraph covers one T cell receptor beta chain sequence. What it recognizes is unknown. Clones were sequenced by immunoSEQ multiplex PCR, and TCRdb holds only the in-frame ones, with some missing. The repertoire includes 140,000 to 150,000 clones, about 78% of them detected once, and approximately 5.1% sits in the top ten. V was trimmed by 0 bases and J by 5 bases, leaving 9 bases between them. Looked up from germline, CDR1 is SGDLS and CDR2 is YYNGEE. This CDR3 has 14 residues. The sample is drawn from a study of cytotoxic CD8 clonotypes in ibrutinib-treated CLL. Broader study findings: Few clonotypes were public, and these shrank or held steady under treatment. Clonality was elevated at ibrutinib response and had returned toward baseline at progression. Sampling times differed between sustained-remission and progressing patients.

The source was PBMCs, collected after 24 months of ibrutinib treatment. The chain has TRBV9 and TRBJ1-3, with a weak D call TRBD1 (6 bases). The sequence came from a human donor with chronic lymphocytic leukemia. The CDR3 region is CASSVADSRNTIYF. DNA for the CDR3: TGTGCCAGCAGCGTAGCGGACAGCAGAAACACCATATATTTT.